Shown below are 8 T cell receptor beta chains from a single sample sequenced in a study of CXCR3-negative and CXCR3-positive naive CD8 T cells. Findings of the study overall: Hydrophobicity was higher for TRB CDR3s found in CXCR3-positive naive cells than in CXCR3-negative naive cells.

For these receptors, no antigen is known. 5' RACE with UMI labels generated the TRB cDNA libraries. TCRdb re-called the 5' RACE reads, yielding one record per CDR3 amino acid sequence without DNA. The specimen's table records roughly 61,000 distinct CDR3 sequences. Sequenced material: naive CXCR3+ CD8+ T cells from blood. Documented subset: CD45RO-CCR7+CD27+CD95- naive CD8+ T cells expressing CXCR3 (TNR3+). These receptors came from a human donor in good health. Some clones in this sample may be carry-over from other donors' samples.

This rearrangement joins TRBV28 to TRBJ2-7; TCRdb names TRBD1, which stays unverified in the absence of DNA. CDR1 and CDR2 from the germline V gene are MDHEN and SYDVKM. The CDR3 consists of 16 residues. CDR3 region: CASRLPTTGGSYEQYF.

The J gene is TRBJ1-5, the V gene TRBV7-9. The CDR3 has 12 amino acids. The germline CDR1 and CDR2 sequences are SEHNR and FQNEAQ (reference sequence). The CDR3 is CASRIGNQPQHF.

The genes are TRBV27 and TRBJ2-7; TCRdb's D call of TRBD2 is untestable without DNA. CDR3 size: 14 residues. CDR1 and CDR2 (germline): MNHEY, SMNVEV (reference sequence). CDR3 loop: CASSTDYYGNEQYF.

The rearrangement uses TRBV5-6 and TRBJ2-4. The CDR3 loop spans 14 amino acids. In germline, CDR1 is SGHDT, CDR2 YYEEEE. CDR3 region: CASSFEPQGNIQYF.

CDR3 in amino acids: CSVEGREGYEQYF. The rearrangement uses TRBV29-1 and TRBJ2-7. Germline values: CDR1 SQVTM, CDR2 ANQGSEA. This CDR3 region has 13 residues.

The chain couples TRBV7-2 to TRBJ2-4; TCRdb selects TRBD1, and the lack of DNA leaves this call unchecked. This CDR3 contains 15 residues. Germline CDR1 and CDR2: SGHTA and FQGNSA. CDR3 protein: CASSSSGTGIGIQYF.

The chain joins TRBV5-1 to TRBJ2-2. From germline, CDR1 is SGHRS and CDR2 YFSETQ. CDR3 length equals 13 residues. The CDR3 is CASSKENTGELFF.

This chain connects TRBV12-3 or TRBV12-4 to TRBJ2-2; with no DNA, the TCRdb D assignment of TRBD1 cannot be verified. CDR3 length: 16 residues. CDR3 loop: CASSLKGMRYTGELFF.